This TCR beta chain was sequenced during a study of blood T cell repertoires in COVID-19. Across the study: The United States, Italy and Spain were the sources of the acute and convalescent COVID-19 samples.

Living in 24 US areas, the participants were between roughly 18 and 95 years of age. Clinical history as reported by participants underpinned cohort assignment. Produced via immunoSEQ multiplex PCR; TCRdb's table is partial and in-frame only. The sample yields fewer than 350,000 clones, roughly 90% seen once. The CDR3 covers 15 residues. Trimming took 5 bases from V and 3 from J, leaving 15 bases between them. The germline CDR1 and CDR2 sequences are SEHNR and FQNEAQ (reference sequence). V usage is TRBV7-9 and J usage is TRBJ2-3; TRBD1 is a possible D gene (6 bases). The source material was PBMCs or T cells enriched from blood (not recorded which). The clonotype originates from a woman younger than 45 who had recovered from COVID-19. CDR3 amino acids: CASSRTGLRTDTQYF. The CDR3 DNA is TGTGCCAGCAGCCGTACAGGGTTGAGAACAGATACGCAGTATTTT. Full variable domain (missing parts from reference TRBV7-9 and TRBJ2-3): DTGVSQNPRHKITKRGQNVTFRCDPISEHNRLYWYRQTLGQGPEFLTYFQNEAQLEKSRLLSDRFSAERPKGSFSTLEIQRTEQGDSAMYLCASSRTGLRTDTQYFGPGTRLTVL.